Following are 28 T cell receptor beta chains from one sample sequenced in a study of blood T cell repertoires in COVID-19. The protocol was immunoSEQ multiplex PCR, while the TCRdb copy is restricted to in-frame clones and leaves out a portion. Of about 69,000 clones listed, 79% are singletons. Sequencing was carried out using peripheral blood. These receptor sequences come from a human donor in a cohort sampled during active COVID-19.

The chain joins TRBV12-3 or TRBV12-4 to TRBJ1-1, with D possibly TRBD1 on 6 matching bases. The germline V and J ends were trimmed by 10 bases and 2 bases, with 14 bases remaining between them. The CDR3 has 13 amino acids. The CDR3 spells CATTLQGNTEAFF. The CDR3 DNA sequence: TGTGCCACCACGCTACAGGGAAACACTGAAGCTTTCTTT.

The V and J genes are TRBV4-1 and TRBJ1-5; D unresolved. Trimming removed 0 bases at V and 5 bases at J, with 11 bases between. The germline V gene has CDR1 MGHRA and CDR2 YSYEKL. This CDR3 is 15 amino acids long. The CDR3 region has the DNA TGCGCCAGCAGCCAAGATCCCCAGGTCGATCAGCCCCAGCATTTT. As protein: CASSQDPQVDQPQHF.

This chain links TRBV5-1 with TRBJ2-7, with 8 nucleotides matching TRBD1. V lost 0 bases, J lost 1 base, and 3 bases stayed unmatched. Germline V gene lookup returns CDR1 SGHRS and CDR2 YFSETQ. The CDR3 is 15 residues long. The DNA for the CDR3 is TGCGCCAGCAGCTTGGGGACAGGGAGTTCCTACGAGCAGTACTTC. Translation: CASSLGTGSSYEQYF.

J is TRBJ2-1 and V is TRBV12-3 or TRBV12-4; TRBD2 might be the D (6 bases). This CDR3 comprises 12 residues. The ends were cut back, 8 bases at V and 6 bases at J, with 11 bases in the middle. In DNA form, the CDR3 reads TGTGCCAGCCTAGCGTACGCCAATGAGCAGTTCTTC. Translating gives CASLAYANEQFF.

This chain uses TRBV30 with TRBJ2-5; D is ambiguous. The CDR3 runs to 11 residues. CDR1 GTSNPN and CDR2 SVGIG come from the germline V gene (reference sequence). The V gene lost 0 bases and the J gene lost 3 bases, with 2 bases spanning the gap. CDR3 region: CAWSVKETQYF. CDR3 nucleotides: TGTGCCTGGAGTGTTAAAGAGACCCAGTACTTC.

The V gene is TRBV5-1, the J gene TRBJ2-1, with TRBD2 identical over 10 bases. Germline lookup yields CDR1 SGHRS and CDR2 YFSETQ. The CDR3 runs 16 residues. After removal of 0 bases from V and 3 bases from J, the junction contained 3 bases not matched to a gene. DNA for the CDR3: TGCGCCAGCAGCTTGGTTGCTAGCGGGGGCTACAATGAGCAGTTCTTC. It yields the protein CASSLVASGGYNEQFF.

J is TRBJ1-2 and V is TRBV7-9, with D perhaps TRBD1 (5 bases). CDR1 SEHNR and CDR2 FQNEAQ come from the germline V gene (reference sequence). The CDR3 runs 13 residues. V was cut by 3 bases and J by 5 bases, with 10 bases left in between. The CDR3 DNA reads TGTGCCAGCAGCTTGCTGACAGTATATGGCTACACCTTC. It yields the protein CASSLLTVYGYTF.

CDR3 amino acids: CASSSLKDGDYGYTF. The CDR3 DNA sequence: TGTGCCAGCAGTAGTCTGAAAGACGGAGACTATGGCTACACCTTC. This chain uses TRBV27 with TRBJ1-2; D remains unclear. From germline, CDR1 is MNHEY and CDR2 SMNVEV (reference sequence). Trimming pared 5 bases from V and 3 bases from J, leaving 16 bases between. There are 15 residues in the CDR3.

This clone was detected a few times. The J gene is TRBJ2-2, the V gene TRBV7-8; 9 nucleotides match TRBD1. The CDR3 consists of 15 residues. Germline V gene lookup returns CDR1 SGHVS and CDR2 FQNEAQ. With 5 bases clipped from V and 8 bases from J, the junction kept 9 bases outside the gene matches. The DNA for the CDR3 is TGTGCCAGCAGCCGGGACAGGGCTGGTGTGGGGGAGCTGTTTTTT. Translated, it gives CASSRDRAGVGELFF.

The V and J genes are TRBV5-1 and TRBJ2-5, with TRBD1 matching 7 bases. CDR1 SGHRS and CDR2 YFSETQ come from the germline V gene. Unmatched junction bases numbered 8, after V lost 0 bases and J lost 6 bases. The CDR3 is made up of 15 amino acids. For the CDR3, the DNA is TGCGCCAGCAGCTTGGACACAGGGGATGGAAAGACCCAGTACTTC. Translation gives CASSLDTGDGKTQYF. The variable domain in full, with the rest retrieved from reference TRBV5-1 and TRBJ2-5, is KAGVTQTPRYLIKTRGQQVTLSCSPISGHRSVSWYQQTPGQGLQFLFEYFSETQRNKGNFPGRFSGRQFSNSRSEMNVSTLELGDSALYLCASSLDTGDGKTQYFGPGTRLLVL.

V usage is TRBV30 and J usage is TRBJ1-2, with 8 positions matching TRBD1. Looked up from germline, CDR1 is GTSNPN and CDR2 is SVGIG (reference sequence). J gave up 2 bases and V 0 bases, and 5 bases lay outside the gene matches. This CDR3 is 15 amino acids long. As DNA, the CDR3 is TGTGCCTGGAGTGTTAGGAACAGGGGGAACTATGGCTACACCTTC. Translating it yields CAWSVRNRGNYGYTF.

V usage is TRBV23-1 and J usage is TRBJ1-1, with D unresolved. TRBV23-1 is annotated as an ORF whose role is uncertain. The CDR3 runs to 19 residues. V was cut by 4 bases and J by 5 bases, with 29 bases left in between. The CDR3 DNA follows: TGCGCCAGCAGTCTACTCAACCTATATAGCAGTCAATCGGGAACTGAAGCTTTCTTT. This gives the protein CASSLLNLYSSQSGTEAFF.

The J gene is TRBJ1-2, the V gene TRBV27; weak D call: TRBD1 (6 bases). The CDR3 is 16 amino acids. Trimming cost V 5 bases and J 4 bases, with 20 bases left between them. The V gene's germline CDR1 is MNHEY and CDR2 SMNVEV (reference sequence). CDR3 nucleotides: TGTGCCAGCAGTCCCCCCCCTACAGGGCCTTCCTATGGCTACACCTTC. Translating it yields CASSPPPTGPSYGYTF.

V is TRBV28 and J is TRBJ1-2; TRBD1 might be the D (6 bases). Per the germline V gene, CDR1 is MDHEN and CDR2 is SYDVKM. Trimming cost V 3 bases and J 3 bases, with 11 bases left between them. The CDR3 is 14 residues long. The CDR3 nucleotides are TGTGCCAGCAGTTTGAACAGGGATGACTATGGCTACACCTTC. Its translation is CASSLNRDDYGYTF.

V is TRBV28 and J is TRBJ1-5; 9 nucleotides agree with TRBD1. Germline V CDR1 and CDR2: MDHEN, SYDVKM. This CDR3 comprises 16 residues. V shed 3 bases, J shed 3 bases, and the junction held 6 bases outside the gene matches. The CDR3 bases are TGTGCCAGCAGTTTTACAGGGGGCTTGGACAATCAGCCCCAGCATTTT. Translated: CASSFTGGLDNQPQHF.

The chain couples TRBV24-1 to TRBJ2-2; the match to TRBD1 covers 8 bases. Germline CDR1 reads KGHDR; CDR2 reads SFDVKD. Losses at the gene ends were 4 bases for V and 4 bases for J; bases not matched to a gene: 7. The CDR3 has 16 amino acids. This CDR3 is CATSDYQGAATGELFF. The CDR3 nucleotides read TGTGCCACCAGTGACTACCAGGGGGCGGCCACCGGGGAGCTGTTTTTT.

The chain recombines TRBV5-1 with TRBJ2-5; maybe TRBD2 (6 bases). V lost 2 bases, J lost 5 bases, and 10 bases lay in between. Germline lookup yields CDR1 SGHRS and CDR2 YFSETQ. This CDR3 is built from 13 residues. The CDR3 nucleotides are TGCGCCAGCAGCTTCGGAGGGGACGAGACCCAGTACTTC. As protein: CASSFGGDETQYF.

The rearrangement links TRBV5-1 to TRBJ1-2, with 9 bases matching TRBD1. The V gene's germline CDR1 is SGHRS and CDR2 YFSETQ. V lost 7 bases and J lost 3; bases outside the gene matches: 4. The CDR3 runs 13 residues. In DNA form, the CDR3 reads TGCGCCAGCGGGACAGGGTTGGACTATGGCTACACCTTC. Translating gives CASGTGLDYGYTF. Together with reference TRBV5-1 and TRBJ1-2, the CDR3 gives the full variable domain: KAGVTQTPRYLIKTRGQQVTLSCSPISGHRSVSWYQQTPGQGLQFLFEYFSETQRNKGNFPGRFSGRQFSNSRSEMNVSTLELGDSALYLCASGTGLDYGYTFGSGTRLTVV.

This clone came up a few times. This sequence joins TRBV23-1 and TRBJ2-5, with 14 bases lining up with TRBD2. TRBV23-1 is identified as an open reading frame with a role that is uncertain. V was pared by 3 bases and J by 5 bases, with 5 bases of the junction left unmatched. CDR3 length equals 16 residues. CDR3 residues: CASSQGLAGEGETQYF. CDR3 sequence (DNA): TGCGCCAGCAGTCAGGGACTAGCGGGAGAGGGGGAGACCCAGTACTTC.

In its sample, this clone was seen many times. This chain links TRBV18 with TRBJ1-5, with TRBD1 matching 7 bases. Per the germline V gene, CDR1 is KGHSH and CDR2 is LQKENI. Trimming cost V 3 bases and J 5 bases; bases outside gene matches: 7. The CDR3 has 15 amino acids. The CDR3 nucleotides are TGTGCCAGCTCACCGACAGGGTTGAATGATCAGCCCCAGCATTTT. This sequence encodes CASSPTGLNDQPQHF.

This clone was observed a single time. The chain employs TRBV3-1 (or the pseudogene TRBV3-2) and TRBJ2-1, with 7 bases matching TRBD2. Looked up from germline, CDR1 is LGHDT and CDR2 is YNNKEL (reference sequence). With V trimmed by 0 bases and J by 1 base, 3 bases remained unmatched. The CDR3 is 16 amino acids. The CDR3 DNA is TGTGCCAGCAGCCAAGATCCAGCGGGATCCTACAATGAGCAGTTCTTC. Translation gives CASSQDPAGSYNEQFF.

The chain carries TRBV10-3 and TRBJ2-3, with 15 bases identical to TRBD2. The CDR3 contains 17 residues. Germline CDR1 and CDR2: ENHRY and SYGVKD. With V trimmed by 9 bases and J by 0 bases, 7 bases remained unmatched. The chain's CDR3 is CAISGLAGGSSTDTQYF. CDR3 nucleotide sequence: TGTGCCATTTCGGGACTAGCGGGGGGCTCTAGCACAGATACGCAGTATTTT.

The CDR3 sequence is CASSLGLAGPQYF. The CDR3 DNA is TGTGCCAGCAGCTTGGGACTAGCGGGACCGCAGTATTTT. The chain carries TRBV7-8 and TRBJ2-3, with TRBD2 matching 13 bases. Germline-derived CDR1 and CDR2 are SGHVS and FQNEAQ. V shed 3 bases and J 10 bases; nucleotides not matched to a gene: 1. CDR3 size: 13 residues.

This clone was counted at least ten times. The chain links TRBV2 to TRBJ2-3; D unresolved. The length of the CDR3 is 14 residues. CDR1 and CDR2 from the germline V gene are SNHLY and FYNNEI. Trimming left V 8 bases short and J 1 base short, with 13 bases between. CDR3 protein: CASRKGEGTDTQYF. DNA of the CDR3: TGTGCCAGCCGCAAAGGCGAGGGCACAGATACGCAGTATTTT.

The chain combines TRBV7-9 with TRBJ2-2; 8 nucleotides agree with TRBD1. Losses at the gene ends were 5 bases for V and 6 bases for J; bases not matched to a gene: 8. The CDR3 extends over 15 amino acids. The germline V gene encodes CDR1 SEHNR and CDR2 FQNEAQ (reference sequence). The CDR3 sequence: CASSPGQGVAGELFF. The CDR3 region has the DNA TGTGCCAGCAGCCCCGGACAGGGAGTTGCCGGGGAGCTGTTTTTT.

The chain links TRBV6-5 to TRBJ1-2; D is unresolved. The CDR3 loop spans 13 amino acids. Germline CDR1 and CDR2: MNHEY and SVGAGI. V dropped 5 bases and J dropped 2 bases, with 9 bases sitting between them. CDR3 bases: TGTGCCAGCAGTCCGGGAGTAAACTATGGCTACACCTTC. It codes for CASSPGVNYGYTF.

This clone came up a few times. The J gene is TRBJ2-1, the V gene TRBV10-1, with 7 bases lining up with TRBD2. The CDR3 loop spans 13 amino acids. V trimming: 6 bases; J trimming: 5 bases; junction bases outside the gene matches: 4. Per germline, CDR1 WNHNN and CDR2 SYGVQD (reference sequence). The CDR3 is CASSRLADNEQFF. In nucleotides, the CDR3 is TGCGCCAGCAGCAGACTAGCAGACAATGAGCAGTTCTTC.

The J gene is TRBJ2-1, the V gene TRBV14; D gene uncertain. Germline V CDR1 and CDR2: SGHDN, FVKESK. The CDR3 covers 14 residues. V was trimmed by 0 bases and J by 9 bases, leaving 12 bases between them. This CDR3 reads CASSQEVVTGEQFF. The CDR3 DNA is TGTGCCAGCAGCCAAGAGGTCGTAACGGGTGAGCAGTTCTTC.